Listed below are T cell receptor beta chains from one sample, sequenced in a study of T cell repertoires in cytomegalovirus infection. MiXCR, applied by TCRdb to the reads, yields one record per CDR3 protein. The sample shows about 240,000 distinct CDR3 sequences, 6% to 8% of them seen only once. The sample was PBMCs. These receptors originate from a human donor in good health (CMV status not recorded). Some clones in this sample may be carry-over from other donors' samples. Each CDR3 is given with its conserved first and last residue. Fields, in order: J gene, V gene, D gene, clone size, CDR3 protein, CDR3 DNA. D genes are given only for firm matches. The size entry is marked missing in some rows and otherwise reads once, few, many or a size class.

J: TRBJ2-3; V: TRBV20-1; D: -; size: many; CDR3: CSARKRRQLGTDTQYF; DNA: TGCAGTGCTAGAAAACGTCGACAGCTTGGCACAGATACGCAGTATTTT
J: TRBJ2-2; V: TRBV29-1; D: TRBD2; size: once; CDR3: CSVEITGGPSGELFF; DNA: TGCAGCGTTGAAATCACGGGAGGGCCATCCGGGGAGCTGTTTTTT
J: TRBJ2-3; V: TRBV7-9; D: -; size: many; CDR3: CASTPTDTQYF; DNA: TGTGCCAGCACCCCGACAGATACGCAGTATTTT
J: TRBJ2-1; V: TRBV2; D: TRBD2; size: many; CDR3: CASSELGLAGDNEQFF; DNA: TGTGCCAGCAGTGAACTGGGGCTAGCGGGGGACAATGAGCAGTTCTTC
J: TRBJ2-2; V: TRBV5-5; D: TRBD2; size: many; CDR3: CASSLEWVGEGTTNTGELFF; DNA: TGTGCCAGCAGCTTGGAGTGGGTGGGTGAAGGGACTACGAACACCGGGGAGCTGTTTTTT
J: TRBJ1-1; V: TRBV6-2/TRBV6-3; D: TRBD1; size: many; CDR3: CASKFGTGYTEAFF; DNA: TGTGCCAGCAAATTCGGGACAGGGTACACTGAAGCTTTCTTT
J: TRBJ1-1; V: TRBV4-1; D: TRBD1; size: many; CDR3: CASSLATGTGIRNTEAFF; DNA: TGCGCCAGCAGCCTAGCGACCGGGACAGGGATCAGGAACACTGAAGCTTTCTTT
J: TRBJ1-5; V: TRBV29-1; D: -; size: few; CDR3: CSVAVGGDQPQHF; DNA: TGCAGCGTTGCTGTGGGGGGGGATCAGCCCCAGCATTTT
J: TRBJ1-5; V: TRBV7-2; D: -; size: many; CDR3: CASSSDSGDQPQHF; DNA: TGTGCCAGCAGCAGCGACTCCGGTGATCAGCCCCAGCATTTT
J: TRBJ2-4; V: TRBV5-6; D: -; size: many; CDR3: CASSLGTRKNIQYF; DNA: TGTGCCAGCAGCTTGGGGACCCGCAAAAACATTCAGTACTTC
J: TRBJ2-1; V: TRBV20-1; D: TRBD2; size: many; CDR3: CSAPRSGGSYNEQFF; DNA: TGCAGTGCTCCTCGCAGCGGGGGCTCCTACAATGAGCAGTTCTTC
J: TRBJ2-1; V: TRBV5-6; D: TRBD1; size: many; CDR3: CASSLVDRDVDNEQFF; DNA: TGTGCCAGCAGCCTAGTCGACAGGGATGTGGACAATGAGCAGTTCTTC
J: TRBJ2-7; V: TRBV20-1; D: TRBD2; size: many; CDR3: CSARDPGAGVTYEQYF; DNA: TGCAGTGCTAGAGATCCTGGAGCGGGGGTCACCTACGAGCAGTACTTC
J: TRBJ2-3; V: TRBV29-1; D: TRBD2; size: many; CDR3: CSVQVGGGPDTQYF; DNA: TGCAGCGTCCAGGTGGGGGGGGGACCAGATACGCAGTATTTT
J: TRBJ1-1; V: TRBV7-9; D: TRBD1; size: many; CDR3: CASSPGQGGFEAFF; DNA: TGTGCCAGCAGCCCAGGTCAGGGGGGCTTTGAAGCTTTCTTT
J: TRBJ2-3; V: TRBV11-2; D: -; size: many; CDR3: CASSSGTSSTDTQYF; DNA: TGTGCCAGCAGCTCCGGGACTTCTAGCACAGATACGCAGTATTTT
J: TRBJ2-5; V: TRBV20-1; D: -; size: many; CDR3: CSARAGTPQETQYF; DNA: TGCAGTGCTAGAGCCGGGACACCGCAAGAGACCCAGTACTTC
J: TRBJ2-1; V: TRBV2; D: -; size: many; CDR3: CASAPVTMVNEQFF; DNA: TGTGCCAGCGCCCCCGTGACAATGGTCAATGAGCAGTTCTTC
J: TRBJ2-2; V: TRBV7-2; D: -; size: many; CDR3: CASRFGGNTGELFF; DNA: TGTGCCAGCAGGTTCGGGGGGAACACCGGGGAGCTGTTTTTT
J: TRBJ2-7; V: TRBV20-1; D: -; size: many; CDR3: CSAIWGAARQYF; DNA: TGCAGTGCTATCTGGGGGGCCGCAAGGCAGTACTTC
J: TRBJ2-7; V: TRBV6-5; D: TRBD2; size: many; CDR3: CASSYSAGDYYEQYF; DNA: TGTGCCAGCAGTTACTCGGCCGGGGACTACTACGAGCAGTACTTC
J: TRBJ2-3; V: TRBV6-2/TRBV6-3; D: TRBD2; size: many; CDR3: CASRGGGGGGTQYF; DNA: TGTGCCAGCAGGGGCGGCGGGGGAGGCGGTACGCAGTATTTT
J: TRBJ1-1; V: TRBV20-1; D: -; size: many; CDR3: CSARVLGTTLNTEAFF; DNA: TGCAGTGCTAGGGTTTTGGGGACAACTCTTAACACTGAAGCTTTCTTT
J: TRBJ1-1; V: TRBV12-3/TRBV12-4; D: TRBD1; size: many; CDR3: CASRSYRGDTEAFF; DNA: TGTGCCAGCAGGTCCTACAGGGGTGACACTGAAGCTTTCTTT
J: TRBJ1-2; V: TRBV5-6; D: TRBD1; size: many; CDR3: CASGRKTGYGYTF; DNA: TGTGCCAGCGGACGAAAGACAGGGTATGGCTACACCTTC
J: TRBJ2-1; V: TRBV7-2; D: -; size: many; CDR3: CASSIYNEQFF; DNA: TGTGCCAGCAGCATCTACAATGAGCAGTTCTTC
J: TRBJ2-3; V: TRBV20-1; D: TRBD1; size: many; CDR3: CSAPRGSTDTQYF; DNA: TGCAGTGCTCCCAGGGGGTCCACAGATACGCAGTATTTT
J: TRBJ2-3; V: TRBV5-5; D: -; size: -; CDR3: CASSLVGPDTQYF; DNA: TGTGCCAGCAGCTTGGTGGGGCCAGATACGCAGTATTTT
J: TRBJ2-1; V: TRBV29-1; D: TRBD1; size: -; CDR3: CSVEGRQGAKKSYYNEQFF; DNA: TGCAGCGTTGAAGGTCGACAGGGGGCGAAAAAAAGCTACTACAATGAGCAGTTCTTC
J: TRBJ2-2; V: TRBV5-4; D: -; size: many; CDR3: CASSLGVTSRSGGELFF; DNA: TGTGCCAGCAGCCTGGGGGTTACGTCCCGGAGTGGCGGGGAGCTGTTTTTT
J: TRBJ1-4; V: TRBV29-1; D: -; size: few; CDR3: CSVESFEKLFF; DNA: TGCAGCGTTGAGAGTTTCGAAAAACTGTTTTTT
J: TRBJ1-5; V: TRBV7-9; D: -; size: -; CDR3: CASSTDRNQPQHF; DNA: TGTGCCAGCAGCACAGACAGGAATCAGCCCCAGCATTTT
J: TRBJ2-2; V: TRBV7-2; D: -; size: many; CDR3: CASSLSLGSSTIANTGELFF; DNA: TGTGCCAGCAGCTTATCGTTAGGGAGCTCAACCATCGCGAACACCGGGGAGCTGTTTTTT
J: TRBJ2-1; V: TRBV2; D: -; size: few; CDR3: CASTGFDPYNEQFF; DNA: TGTGCCAGTACAGGCTTCGACCCCTACAATGAGCAGTTCTTC
J: TRBJ1-2; V: TRBV12-3/TRBV12-4; D: -; size: many; CDR3: CASSPGRNYGYTF; DNA: TGTGCCAGCAGCCCTGGACGGAACTATGGCTACACCTTC
J: TRBJ1-2; V: TRBV28; D: -; size: -; CDR3: CASSFREVWGYTF; DNA: TGTGCCAGCAGCTTCAGGGAGGTATGGGGCTACACCTTC
J: TRBJ1-2; V: TRBV29-1; D: TRBD1; size: many; CDR3: CSVEDRGNYYGYTF; DNA: TGCAGCGTTGAAGACAGGGGGAACTACTATGGCTACACCTTC
J: TRBJ1-1; V: TRBV11-2; D: TRBD1; size: many; CDR3: CASRQGARAGTEAFF; DNA: TGTGCCAGCAGACAGGGGGCAAGGGCCGGCACTGAAGCTTTCTTT
J: TRBJ2-5; V: TRBV19; D: -; size: many; CDR3: CASSMGWSGQETQYF; DNA: TGTGCCAGTAGTATGGGCTGGTCGGGACAAGAGACCCAGTACTTC
J: TRBJ2-5; V: TRBV6-2/TRBV6-3; D: TRBD2; size: many; CDR3: CASSNGLAGGQETQYF; DNA: TGTGCCAGCAGTAACGGACTAGCGGGGGGGCAAGAGACCCAGTACTTC
J: TRBJ2-7; V: TRBV20-1; D: TRBD1; size: many; CDR3: CSASRTGGYEQYF; DNA: TGCAGTGCTAGCCGGACAGGGGGGTACGAGCAGTACTTC
J: TRBJ2-5; V: TRBV2; D: TRBD2; size: many; CDR3: CASSDYGGAVETQYF; DNA: TGTGCCAGCAGTGACTACGGGGGGGCAGTGGAGACCCAGTACTTC
J: TRBJ2-2; V: TRBV7-2; D: -; size: many; CDR3: CASSLAQGGAGTGELFF; DNA: TGTGCCAGCAGCTTAGCGCAAGGGGGGGCAGGCACCGGGGAGCTGTTTTTT
J: TRBJ1-5; V: TRBV7-2; D: TRBD1; size: many; CDR3: CASSSSGTGAYSNQPQHF; DNA: TGTGCCAGCAGCTCATCCGGGACAGGGGCATATAGCAATCAGCCCCAGCATTTT
J: TRBJ2-1; V: TRBV10-3; D: -; size: many; CDR3: CAISPGAIDEQFF; DNA: TGTGCCATCAGTCCAGGGGCTATAGATGAGCAGTTCTTC
J: TRBJ1-2; V: TRBV28; D: TRBD1; size: many; CDR3: CASSFPGTGDGGYTF; DNA: TGTGCCAGCAGTTTCCCCGGGACAGGGGACGGAGGCTACACCTTC
J: TRBJ2-1; V: TRBV20-1; D: -; size: many; CDR3: CSANYNEQFF; DNA: TGCAGTGCCAATTACAATGAGCAGTTCTTC
J: TRBJ1-1; V: TRBV20-1; D: -; size: many; CDR3: CSARDTRVNTEAFF; DNA: TGCAGTGCTAGAGATACCAGGGTGAACACTGAAGCTTTCTTT
J: TRBJ2-3; V: TRBV7-9; D: TRBD2; size: many; CDR3: CASSLGAGGEDTQYF; DNA: TGTGCCAGCAGCTTAGGAGCGGGGGGAGAAGATACGCAGTATTTT
J: TRBJ2-6; V: TRBV29-1; D: -; size: -; CDR3: CSVSGASGANVLTF; DNA: TGCAGCGTTTCGGGGGCCTCTGGGGCCAACGTCCTGACTTTC
J: TRBJ2-7; V: TRBV14; D: TRBD1; size: many; CDR3: CASSQETGVGEQYF; DNA: TGTGCCAGCAGCCAGGAGACAGGGGTTGGTGAGCAGTACTTC
J: TRBJ2-1; V: TRBV10-3; D: TRBD2; size: once; CDR3: CAISPGLAGGGSYNEQFF; DNA: TGTGCCATCAGCCCGGGACTAGCGGGGGGTGGGTCATACAATGAGCAGTTCTTC
J: TRBJ1-2; V: TRBV6-2/TRBV6-3; D: TRBD1; size: many; CDR3: CASSYSGPTGTGVGYTF; DNA: TGTGCCAGCAGTTACTCTGGGCCGACCGGGACAGGGGTCGGCTACACCTTC
J: TRBJ1-1; V: TRBV6-2/TRBV6-3; D: TRBD1; size: few; CDR3: CASSYPGQKNTEAFF; DNA: TGTGCCAGCAGTTACCCGGGACAGAAGAACACTGAAGCTTTCTTT
J: TRBJ2-7; V: TRBV5-1; D: -; size: many; CDR3: CASSLGGLESHEQYF; DNA: TGCGCCAGCAGCTTGGGGGGGCTTGAATCCCACGAGCAGTACTTC